This T cell receptor beta chain was documented in a study of CD8+ T cells in alopecia areata. Study context: Those patients who were treated received oral tofacitinib, which was given at 5 to 10 mg twice daily for moderate-to-severe alopecia areata.

Germline values: CDR1 LNHDA, CDR2 SQIVND (reference sequence). V lost 5 bases and J lost 6, with 11 bases in between. This CDR3 is built from 12 residues. The authors extracted RNA and reverse transcribed it into cDNA as the sequencing template. TCRdb's copy holds only in-frame clones and misses some; the assay was immunoSEQ multiplex PCR. The repertoire holds about 180,000 clones, with about 70% as singletons. The chain employs TRBV19 and TRBJ2-7, with a tentative D call TRBD2 (5 bases). Material: CD8+ T cells sorted from blood, obtained at week 0. This receptor was taken from a human donor with alopecia areata. CDR3 loop: CASSLTRSEQYF. DNA of the CDR3: TGTGCCAGTAGTCTCACTAGATCCGAGCAGTACTTC.